Shown below are 3 T cell receptor beta chains from a single sample sequenced in a study of T cells in localized non-small cell lung cancer. Sequencing used immunoSEQ multiplex PCR; TCRdb keeps in-frame clones, though not all of them. The sample consists of around 23,000 clones, roughly 90% of them appearing once. The source was peripheral blood mononuclear cells, collected before any cancer treatment. These receptors came from a male donor older than 55 with stage II lung adenocarcinoma.

This rearrangement joins TRBV28 to TRBJ2-3; 7 bases match TRBD1. The germline gives CDR1 MDHEN, CDR2 SYDVKM. V lost 3 bases to trimming and J lost 2 bases; unmatched junction nucleotides: 2. The CDR3 covers 14 residues. CDR3 region: CASSLTGTTDTQYF. The CDR3 bases are TGTGCCAGCAGTTTGACAGGGACCACAGATACGCAGTATTTT.

The chain has TRBV2 and TRBJ2-3; a possible D gene is TRBD2 (5 bases). The germline CDR1 and CDR2 sequences are SNHLY and FYNNEI. This CDR3 contains 14 residues. V lost 6 bases and J lost 4, with 14 bases in between. CDR3 protein: CASRRAASADTQYF. The CDR3 nucleotides are TGTGCCAGCAGGAGAGCGGCGAGTGCAGATACGCAGTATTTT.

This clone was counted a single time. This chain links TRBV11-2 with TRBJ1-2, with D tentatively TRBD1 (5 bases). This CDR3 is built from 15 residues. In germline, CDR1 is SGHAT, CDR2 FQNNGV. The V end was cut by 1 base, the J end by 4 bases, with 13 bases between. The CDR3 bases are TGTGCCAGCAGCTTAGTAGAGGGGACTACCTATGGCTACACCTTC. It codes for CASSLVEGTTYGYTF.